This is a list of T cell receptor beta chains from one sample in a study of OX40 agonist ivuxolimab in advanced cancers. The protocol was immunoSEQ multiplex PCR, while the TCRdb copy is restricted to in-frame clones and leaves out a portion. The table lists about 73,000 clones, approximately 90% of them singletons. Here the sequenced sample was CD4+ or CD8+ T cells sorted from blood, taken in a trial of the OX40 agonist ivuxolimab. These receptors originate from an adult with an advanced solid tumor such as melanoma, head and neck, liver or kidney cancer. The CDR3 runs from the conserved cysteine through the conserved F or W. D genes are given only for firm matches. Size is omitted from some rows. Given values are once, few, many or a class for expanded clones.

>-|TRBJ2-2|-|TRBV28
TGTGCCAGCAGGTTGTCCGGGACATACACCGGGGAGCTGTTTTTT
CASRLSGTYTGELFF
>-|TRBJ2-3|-|TRBV5-1
TGCGCCAGCAGCTTGCTGGAGGGGACAGATACGCAGTATTTT
CASSLLEGTDTQYF
>-|TRBJ1-2|-|TRBV28
TGTGCCAGCAGTTACAGACGGATTTCGTATGGCTACACCTTC
CASSYRRISYGYTF
>-|TRBJ2-2|-|TRBV18
TGTGCCAGCTCACCACCCGTACGGAACACCGGGGAGCTGTTTTTT
CASSPPVRNTGELFF
>-|TRBJ2-3|-|TRBV11-2
TGTGCCAGCAGCGACAGGACTGAGGGAGATACGCAGTATTTT
CASSDRTEGDTQYF
>once|TRBJ2-5|-|TRBV5-4
TGTGCCAGCAGCTCCCGAGGGGTGGAGACCCAGTACTTC
CASSSRGVETQYF
>once|TRBJ2-7|TRBD2|TRBV2
TGTGCCAGCTTAGCGGGAGAGGTCTCCTACGAGCAGTACTTC
CASLAGEVSYEQYF
>few|TRBJ2-1|TRBD1|TRBV4-1
TGCGCCAGCAGCCAAGGGAAGTTCGACGACAGGGGGAATGAGCAGTTCTTC
CASSQGKFDDRGNEQFF
>once|TRBJ1-1|TRBD1|TRBV6-6
TGTGCCAGCAGTTCCTCCCCGACAGGGTTGAACACTGAAGCTTTCTTT
CASSSSPTGLNTEAFF
>-|TRBJ2-3|TRBD2|TRBV2
TGTGCCAGCAGGGACTTAAGCGGGGGTATCACAGATACGCAGTATTTT
CASRDLSGGITDTQYF
>-|TRBJ2-7|-|TRBV4-3
TGCGCCAGCAGCCAAGATCTCGGTCAAAAGGCCTACGAGCAGTACTTC
CASSQDLGQKAYEQYF
>-|TRBJ1-2|-|TRBV28
TGTGCCAGCAGTCTAGACCGGGACGGAGGCTATGGCTACACCTTC
CASSLDRDGGYGYTF
>-|TRBJ1-3|-|TRBV6-5
TGTGCCAGCACCTCCGACAGAGCCTCTGGAAACACCATATATTTT
CASTSDRASGNTIYF
>-|TRBJ2-3|TRBD2|TRBV10-3
TGTGCCATCAGTGCCGGGACTAGCGGAAGCACAGATACGCAGTATTTT
CAISAGTSGSTDTQYF
>-|TRBJ2-5|TRBD1|TRBV14
TGTGCCAGCAGCCACCCCGACAGGGGAATACCCTTTGGGCAAGAGACCCAGTACTTC
CASSHPDRGIPFGQETQYF
>-|TRBJ2-1|-|TRBV19
TGTGCCAGTAGAGGACAGTCCGACTACAATGAGCAGTTCTTC
CASRGQSDYNEQFF
>-|TRBJ2-3|TRBD2|TRBV5-1
TGCGCCAGCAGCTCCGTAGCGGGAGCTGATACGCAGTATTTT
CASSSVAGADTQYF
>-|TRBJ2-1|TRBD2|TRBV19
TGTGCCAGTAGTTTGAAAGCAGCCGGACTAGCGGGAAGGAATGAGCAGTTCTTC
CASSLKAAGLAGRNEQFF
>-|TRBJ1-5|-|TRBV28
TGTGCCAGCAGTCCAAAAATGAGCGGCAGCACCTTCAATCAGCCCCAGCATTTT
CASSPKMSGSTFNQPQHF
>-|TRBJ2-1|-|TRBV7-2
TGTGCCAGCAGCATCCCGTACAATGAGCAGTTCTTC
CASSIPYNEQFF
>-|TRBJ2-5|TRBD2|TRBV11-2
TGTGCCAGCAGCTTGGGAGGGACCTCACAAGAGACCCAGTACTTC
CASSLGGTSQETQYF
>-|TRBJ2-3|-|TRBV7-6
TGTGCCAGCAGCTTAGGAAATATCAACACAGATACGCAGTATTTT
CASSLGNINTDTQYF
>-|TRBJ2-1|TRBD2|TRBV27
TGTGCCAGCAGACCGACTAGCCTAGGCTACAATGAGCAGTTCTTC
CASRPTSLGYNEQFF
>-|TRBJ1-3|TRBD1|TRBV9
TGTGCCAGCAGCCCCCGACAGGGGTCTGGAAACACCATATATTTT
CASSPRQGSGNTIYF
>-|TRBJ1-2|TRBD1|TRBV6-1
TGTGCCAGCAGTGTACAGGGGGGTGGCTATGGCTACACCTTC
CASSVQGGGYGYTF
>-|TRBJ1-2|TRBD1|TRBV30
TGTGCCTGGAGAATTAGGGGGGACAGGAGGCTCTTAGGCTATGGCTACACCTTC
CAWRIRGDRRLLGYGYTF
>-|TRBJ2-2|-|TRBV19
TGTGCCAGTACCCCACGACAGGTCTCGATCACCGGGGAGCTGTTTTTT
CASTPRQVSITGELFF
>-|TRBJ2-1|TRBD2|TRBV2
TGTGCCAGCAACCCGACTAGCGGGGCACACAATGAGCAGTTCTTC
CASNPTSGAHNEQFF
>-|TRBJ2-1|TRBD2|TRBV28
TGTGCCAGCAGTTTTCGGACTAGCGGCTACAATGAGCAGTTCTTC
CASSFRTSGYNEQFF
>-|TRBJ2-7|-|TRBV5-6
TGTGCCAGCAGCTTAGGGACAGGGGCTAGCGGGAGAAGAGGCGAGCAGTACTTC
CASSLGTGASGRRGEQYF
>-|TRBJ2-3|TRBD1|TRBV28
TGTGCCAGCAGTCCTAGGGGGACAGGGGGGACAGATACGCAGTATTTT
CASSPRGTGGTDTQYF
>few|TRBJ1-2|-|TRBV5-4
TGTGCCAAGGGGGGGCGTGGCTACACCTTC
CAKGGRGYTF
>-|TRBJ1-5|-|TRBV18
TGTGCCAGCTCACCACCTCCGGGTCAGCCCCAGCATTTT
CASSPPPGQPQHF
>once|TRBJ2-5|-|TRBV6-5
TGTGCCAGCAGTTACTCCAGGGGCGGCCAAGAGACCCAGTACTTC
CASSYSRGGQETQYF
>few|TRBJ1-1|-|TRBV5-5
TGTGCCAGCAGCCCGTTTTTCAGCATGAACACTGAAGCTTTCTTT
CASSPFFSMNTEAFF
>-|TRBJ2-1|TRBD2|TRBV4-3
TGCGCCAGCAGCCAGACGGTAGCGGGAGGGTACAATGAGCAGTTCTTC
CASSQTVAGGYNEQFF
>-|TRBJ2-6|-|TRBV7-3
TGTGCCAGCGGTGGCAGGAGGACAAGTACTGGGGCCAACGTCCTGACTTTC
CASGGRRTSTGANVLTF